Reported below is one T cell receptor beta chain. Germline values: CDR1 SGHAT, CDR2 FQDESV (reference sequence). Losses at the gene ends were 2 bases for V and 2 bases for J; bases not matched to a gene: 18. The CDR3 sequence is 20 residues long. TCRdb re-called the RT-PCR reads through MiXCR, storing one row per CDR3 protein. The table has roughly 540,000 distinct CDR3 sequences, around 25% seen once. The data stem from a study of response to subunit inactivated influenza vaccine. This sample also belongs to another study, concerning T cells expressing NK-cell markers. As reported in that work: UMIs were included in TCR beta cDNA generated by 5'RACE template switching.

This clonotype was sampled from a man between 50 and 59 years old who received an inactivated influenza vaccine. The genes are TRBV11-1 and TRBJ1-5, with 7 bases fitting TRBD1. The sequences come from CD4+ T cells sorted from PBMCs, collected about 11 days after vaccination. The CDR3 protein is CASSLPPDRFGGLGNQPQHF. Here the CDR3 DNA reads TGTGCCAGCAGCTTACCACCGGACAGGTTTGGGGGCCTTGGCAATCAGCCCCAGCATTTT.